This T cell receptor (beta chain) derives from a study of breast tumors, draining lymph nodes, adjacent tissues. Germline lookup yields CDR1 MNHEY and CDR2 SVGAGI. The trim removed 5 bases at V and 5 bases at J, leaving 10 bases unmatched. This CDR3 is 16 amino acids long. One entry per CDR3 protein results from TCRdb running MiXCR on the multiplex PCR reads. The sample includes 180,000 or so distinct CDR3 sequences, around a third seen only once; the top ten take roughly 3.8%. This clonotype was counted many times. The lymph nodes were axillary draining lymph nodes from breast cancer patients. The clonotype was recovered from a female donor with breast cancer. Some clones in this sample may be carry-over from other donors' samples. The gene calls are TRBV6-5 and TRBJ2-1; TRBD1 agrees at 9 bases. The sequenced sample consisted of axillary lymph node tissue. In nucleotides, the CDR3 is TGTGCCAGCAGTGGCACAGGGGGCTTGGGACACAATGAGCAGTTCTTC. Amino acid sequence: CASSGTGGLGHNEQFF.